These 24 T cell receptor beta chains share one sample of origin, sequenced in a study of cytomegalovirus exposure and HLA in healthy donors. PCR involved 60 Vbeta and 13 Jbeta primers. Profiling relied on immunoSEQ multiplex PCR, and the TCRdb table lists in-frame clones only, not all of them. The table has approximately 140,000 clones, nearly 85% seen once. Sequencing was done on a sample of PBMCs. The receptors derive from a boy aged 5-17 years in good health and CMV-seronegative.

The V and J genes are TRBV30 and TRBJ1-1; D is unresolved. The V end was cut by 1 base, the J end by 3 bases, with 15 bases between. There are 15 residues in the CDR3. Per the germline V gene, CDR1 is GTSNPN and CDR2 is SVGIG (reference sequence). The CDR3 DNA reads TGTGCCTGGAGTGGTAAAGACGGGTACGACACTGAAGCTTTCTTT. This codes for CAWSGKDGYDTEAFF.

The rearrangement links TRBV19 to TRBJ2-3, with D perhaps TRBD2 (6 bases). Trimming shortened V by 7 bases and J by 4 bases, and 18 bases separated the two germline ends. Germline assignment: CDR1 LNHDA and CDR2 SQIVND (reference sequence). The CDR3 covers 15 residues. The CDR3 bases are TGTGCCAGTAAGTGGGGGACTGAAACCCCAGATACGCAGTATTTT. This sequence encodes CASKWGTETPDTQYF.

The CDR3 protein is CASSPGTGGYGYTF. The CDR3 DNA follows: TGTGCCAGCTCACCGGGGACAGGAGGTTACGGCTACACCTTC. The gene calls are TRBV18 and TRBJ1-2, with 8 nucleotides matching TRBD1. This CDR3 is built from 14 residues. Germline CDR1 KGHSH, CDR2 LQKENI. The J segment lost 8 bases and the V segment lost 3 bases, leaving 8 bases of the junction unmatched.

V and J are TRBV27 and TRBJ1-2; D not resolved. Per the germline V gene, CDR1 is MNHEY and CDR2 is SMNVEV (reference sequence). The CDR3 totals 13 residues. The ends were cut back, 2 bases at V and 3 bases at J, with 7 bases in the middle. The CDR3 reads CASSLRRDYGYTF. The CDR3 nucleotides are TGTGCCAGCAGTTTACGGAGGGACTATGGCTACACCTTC.

V gene TRBV2 combines with J gene TRBJ1-6, with 7 positions matching TRBD1. The V segment lost 9 bases and the J segment 6 bases; nucleotides outside the gene matches: 8. Germline assignment: CDR1 SNHLY and CDR2 FYNNEI. This CDR3 has 14 residues. CDR3 amino acids: CASRQGRGNSPLHF. The DNA for the CDR3 is TGTGCCAGTAGACAGGGACGTGGTAATTCACCCCTCCACTTT.

This chain connects TRBV30 to TRBJ2-7; 12 bases agree with TRBD2. The V gene end was trimmed by 7 bases and the J gene end by 12 bases; junction bases not matched to a gene: 13. Germline V lookup: CDR1 GTSNPN, CDR2 SVGIG (reference sequence). The CDR3 has 13 amino acids. CDR3 nucleotides: TGTGCCTATACCCTGGGACTAGCGGGTCTGGGGTACTTC. Protein product: CAYTLGLAGLGYF.

The V and J genes are TRBV30 and TRBJ1-5, with D tentatively TRBD1 (5 bases). V dropped 1 base and J dropped 0 bases, with 13 bases sitting between them. The length of the CDR3 is 16 residues. The germline V gene has CDR1 GTSNPN and CDR2 SVGIG (reference sequence). CDR3 loop: CAWSASRGFSNQPQHF. The CDR3 bases are TGTGCCTGGAGTGCCTCTAGGGGCTTTAGCAATCAGCCCCAGCATTTT.

The chain is built from TRBV11-1 and TRBJ2-3; 14 positions agree with TRBD2. The CDR3 sequence is 18 residues long. The J segment lost 3 bases and the V segment lost 3 bases, leaving 8 bases of the junction unmatched. Germline-derived CDR1 and CDR2 are SGHAT and FQDESV (reference sequence). The CDR3 protein is CASSLGLAGVIATDTQYF. CDR3 sequence (DNA): TGTGCCAGCAGCTTGGGACTAGCGGGAGTGATAGCGACAGATACGCAGTATTTT.

The chain is built from TRBV4-1 and TRBJ1-6, with TRBD1 matching 9 bases. The germline V gene has CDR1 MGHRA and CDR2 YSYEKL. V dropped 2 bases and J dropped 7; count of bases not matched to a gene: 12. CDR3 size: 18 residues. The CDR3 spells CASSQQSSGTGSNSPLHF. CDR3 bases: TGCGCCAGCAGCCAACAATCGTCCGGGACAGGGTCAAATTCACCCCTCCACTTT.

The genes are TRBV7-2 and TRBJ2-7, with TRBD1 identical over 10 bases. The CDR3 contains 16 residues. V shed 1 base, J shed 0 bases, and the junction held 3 bases outside the gene matches. Germline V CDR1 and CDR2: SGHTA, FQGNSA. The DNA of the CDR3 is TGTGCCAGCAGCTTAGTGGGACAGGGGACCTCCTACGAGCAGTACTTC. This encodes CASSLVGQGTSYEQYF.

The gene calls are TRBV11-3 and TRBJ1-1, with unresolved D. The CDR3 runs 13 residues. The germline V gene has CDR1 SGHNT and CDR2 YENEEA. V shed 4 bases and J shed 10 bases, with 16 bases lying between them. The CDR3 coding sequence is TGTGCCAGCAGCTCGCACCCGAGGGAGGGAGCTTTCTTT. Translation: CASSSHPREGAFF. Full variable domain (missing parts from reference TRBV11-3 and TRBJ1-1): EAGVVQSPRYKIIEKKQPVAFWCNPISGHNTLYWYLQNLGQGPELLIRYENEEAVDDSQLPKDRFSAERLKGVDSTLKIQPAELGDSAVYLCASSSHPREGAFFGQGTRLTVV.

The rearrangement uses TRBV4-1 and TRBJ2-3; D remains ambiguous. This CDR3 contains 15 residues. The germline V gene has CDR1 MGHRA and CDR2 YSYEKL. Deletions cut 0 bases from V and 2 bases from J, with 9 bases between. CDR3 residues: CASSQEGGYTDTQYF. CDR3 nucleotide sequence: TGCGCCAGCAGCCAAGAAGGCGGATACACAGATACGCAGTATTTT.

In this sample, this clone turned up a few times. The V call is TRBV27, the J call TRBJ2-7; D unclear. Germline CDR1 is MNHEY and CDR2 is SMNVEV (reference sequence). Trimming shortened V by 0 bases and J by 3 bases, and 9 bases separated the two germline ends. The CDR3 length is 14 residues. The CDR3 nucleotides are TGTGCCAGCAGTTTATCTTGGCCCCACTACGAGCAGTACTTC. Amino acid sequence: CASSLSWPHYEQYF.

The chain is built from TRBV18 and TRBJ2-3, with 10 nucleotides matching TRBD2. V dropped 0 bases and J dropped 1; count of bases not matched to a gene: 1. The CDR3 extends over 16 amino acids. Germline V lookup: CDR1 KGHSH, CDR2 LQKENI. The CDR3 loop is CASSPPLAGGTDTQYF. The DNA for the CDR3 is TGTGCCAGCTCACCACCCCTAGCGGGAGGCACAGATACGCAGTATTTT.

The chain recombines TRBV7-9 with TRBJ1-1; D call uncertain. Germline CDR1 reads SEHNR; CDR2 reads FQNEAQ (reference sequence). The CDR3 spans 14 residues. The V and J ends lost 5 bases and 5 bases respectively, with 15 bases between them. CDR3 sequence reads: CASSGTLGRTEAFF. DNA of the CDR3: TGTGCCAGCAGCGGAACCCTGGGGAGAACTGAAGCTTTCTTT.

V gene TRBV2 combines with J gene TRBJ2-7; possibly TRBD1 for D (6 bases). This CDR3 is 16 amino acids long. Germline CDR1 is SNHLY and CDR2 is FYNNEI. The V gene lost 4 bases and the J gene lost 1 base, with 17 bases spanning the gap. CDR3 amino acids: CASSVVQGTGSYEQYF. The CDR3 nucleotides read TGTGCCAGCAGTGTAGTACAGGGAACTGGTTCCTACGAGCAGTACTTC.

A word on this clone: At the DNA level, this CDR3 is encoded by other sequences in the same sample as well. This rearrangement joins TRBV5-1 to TRBJ2-7; 7 nucleotides agree with TRBD2. Per the germline V gene, CDR1 is SGHRS and CDR2 is YFSETQ. V lost 3 bases, J lost 3 bases, and 3 bases stayed unmatched. CDR3 length equals 13 residues. Here the CDR3 DNA reads TGCGCCAGCAGCTCGGGCGGGAGCTACGAGCAGTACTTC. This translates into CASSSGGSYEQYF.

This clone was detected only a few times. The V gene is TRBV6-5, the J gene TRBJ1-4; D not certain. Trimming pared 3 bases from V and 8 bases from J, leaving 13 bases between. Germline V gene lookup returns CDR1 MNHEY and CDR2 SVGAGI. CDR3 length: 14 amino acids. The CDR3, as DNA: TGTGCCAGCAGTTATGAGGGTACTGAAGAAAAACTGTTTTTT. This gives the protein CASSYEGTEEKLFF.

This chain connects TRBV5-6 to TRBJ2-1; no clear D. Germline V lookup: CDR1 SGHDT, CDR2 YYEEEE. This CDR3 contains 16 residues. The V end lost 4 bases, the J end lost 3 bases, and 17 bases lay between the germline ends. The CDR3 bases are TGTGCCAGCAGCGAAAACAGTTTTAACCGCTACAATGAGCAGTTCTTC. This gives the protein CASSENSFNRYNEQFF. The full variable domain, in which reference TRBV5-6 and TRBJ2-1 provide the parts outside the CDR3, is DAGVTQSPTHLIKTRGQQVTLRCSPKSGHDTVSWYQQALGQGPQFIFQYYEEEERQRGNFPDRFSGHQFPNYSSELNVNALLLGDSALYLCASSENSFNRYNEQFFGPGTRLTVL.

The chain is built from TRBV27 and TRBJ1-1; D not certain. CDR1 and CDR2 from the germline V gene are MNHEY and SMNVEV (reference sequence). This CDR3 has 14 residues. V lost 3 bases and J 1 base, leaving 9 bases between the germline ends. For the CDR3, the DNA is TGTGCCAGCAGTTTGGGAGACACGAACACTGAAGCTTTCTTT. This translates into CASSLGDTNTEAFF.

The rearrangement uses TRBV7-8 and TRBJ1-1; weak D call: TRBD1 (6 bases). The CDR3 is made up of 14 amino acids. In germline, CDR1 is SGHVS, CDR2 FQNEAQ. V lost 0 bases and J 11 bases, leaving 16 bases between the germline ends. The CDR3 sequence: CASSLALAGVDAFF. CDR3 DNA: TGTGCCAGCAGCTTAGCGTTGGCAGGGGTGGACGCTTTCTTT.

J is TRBJ2-7 and V is TRBV27; 8 positions match TRBD2. Germline assignment: CDR1 MNHEY and CDR2 SMNVEV (reference sequence). The CDR3 sequence is 14 residues long. The junction had 2 bases not matched to a gene; V was cut back by 3 bases and J by 1 base. For the CDR3, the DNA is TGTGCCAGCAGTTTGGGCGGGAGGTCCTACGAGCAGTACTTC. Amino acids: CASSLGGRSYEQYF.

The chain has TRBV5-6 and TRBJ1-5; 7 positions agree with TRBD1. With 3 bases clipped from V and 3 bases from J, the junction kept 3 bases outside the gene matches. Germline-derived CDR1 and CDR2 are SGHDT and YYEEEE. The CDR3 has 14 residues. CDR3 amino acids: CASSSGQFNQPQHF. CDR3 bases: TGTGCCAGCAGCTCGGGACAGTTCAATCAGCCCCAGCATTTT. Full variable domain (missing parts from reference TRBV5-6 and TRBJ1-5): DAGVTQSPTHLIKTRGQQVTLRCSPKSGHDTVSWYQQALGQGPQFIFQYYEEEERQRGNFPDRFSGHQFPNYSSELNVNALLLGDSALYLCASSSGQFNQPQHFGDGTRLSIL.

The chain employs TRBV18 and TRBJ1-3; 9 bases agree with TRBD1. Unmatched junction bases numbered 7, after V lost 1 base and J lost 6 bases. CDR1 and CDR2 from the germline V gene are KGHSH and LQKENI. The length of the CDR3 is 16 residues. For the CDR3, the DNA is TGTGCCAGCTCACCACGGGGACAGGGCAATGAAAACACCATATATTTT. Its translation is CASSPRGQGNENTIYF.